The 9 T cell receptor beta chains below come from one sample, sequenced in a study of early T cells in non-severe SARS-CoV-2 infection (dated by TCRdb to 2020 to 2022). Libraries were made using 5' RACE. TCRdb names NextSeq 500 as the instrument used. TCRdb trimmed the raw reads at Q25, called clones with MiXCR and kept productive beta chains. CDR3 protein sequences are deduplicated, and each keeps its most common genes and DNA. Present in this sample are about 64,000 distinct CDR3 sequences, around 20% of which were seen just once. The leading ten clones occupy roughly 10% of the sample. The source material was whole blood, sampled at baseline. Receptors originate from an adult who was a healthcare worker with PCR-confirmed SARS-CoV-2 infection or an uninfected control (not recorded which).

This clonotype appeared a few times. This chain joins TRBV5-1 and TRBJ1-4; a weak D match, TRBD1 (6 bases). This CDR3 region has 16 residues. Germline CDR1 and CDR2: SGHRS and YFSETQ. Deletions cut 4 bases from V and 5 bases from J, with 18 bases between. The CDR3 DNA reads TGCGCCAGCAGCCTAGGACAGACGAACGGGAATGAAAAACTGTTTTTT. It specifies CASSLGQTNGNEKLFF.

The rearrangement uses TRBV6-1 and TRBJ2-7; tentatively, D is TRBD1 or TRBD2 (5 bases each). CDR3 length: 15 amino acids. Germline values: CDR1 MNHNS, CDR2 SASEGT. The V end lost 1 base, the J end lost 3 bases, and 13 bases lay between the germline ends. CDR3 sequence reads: CASSEGGTEIYEQYF. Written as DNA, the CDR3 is TGTGCCAGCAGTGAAGGGGGGACGGAAATCTACGAGCAGTACTTC.

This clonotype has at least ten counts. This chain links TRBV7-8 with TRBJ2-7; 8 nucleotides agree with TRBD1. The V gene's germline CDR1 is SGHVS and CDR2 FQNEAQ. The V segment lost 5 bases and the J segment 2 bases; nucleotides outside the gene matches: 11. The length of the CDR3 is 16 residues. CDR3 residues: CASSLTFRDRTYEQYF. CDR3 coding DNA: TGTGCCAGCAGCCTCACCTTCCGGGACAGGACCTACGAGCAGTACTTC.

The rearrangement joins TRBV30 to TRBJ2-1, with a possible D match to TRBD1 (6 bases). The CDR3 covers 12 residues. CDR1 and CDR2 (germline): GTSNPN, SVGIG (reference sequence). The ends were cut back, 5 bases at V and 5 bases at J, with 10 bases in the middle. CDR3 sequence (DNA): TGTGCCTGGGGGACACCCCACAATGAGCAGTTCTTC. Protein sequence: CAWGTPHNEQFF.

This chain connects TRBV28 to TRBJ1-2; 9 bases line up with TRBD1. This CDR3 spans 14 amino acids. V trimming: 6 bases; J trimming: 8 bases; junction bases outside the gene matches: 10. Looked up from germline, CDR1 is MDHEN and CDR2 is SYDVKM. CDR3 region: CASRQPGQGDGYTF. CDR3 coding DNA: TGTGCCAGCAGACAACCGGGACAGGGAGACGGCTACACCTTC.

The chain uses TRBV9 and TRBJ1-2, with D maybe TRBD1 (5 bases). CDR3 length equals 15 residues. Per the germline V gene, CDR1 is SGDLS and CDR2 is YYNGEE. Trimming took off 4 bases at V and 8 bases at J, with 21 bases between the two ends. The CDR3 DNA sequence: TGTGCCAGCAGCCCCAGGACACTAAGCTCTACCGGCTACACCTTC. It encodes CASSPRTLSSTGYTF.

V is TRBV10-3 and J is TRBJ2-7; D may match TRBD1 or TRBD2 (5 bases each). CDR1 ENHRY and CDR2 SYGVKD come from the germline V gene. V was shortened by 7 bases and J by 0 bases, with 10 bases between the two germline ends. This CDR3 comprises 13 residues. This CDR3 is CAINPGTSYEQYF. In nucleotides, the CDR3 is TGTGCCATCAATCCGGGGACCTCCTACGAGCAGTACTTC.

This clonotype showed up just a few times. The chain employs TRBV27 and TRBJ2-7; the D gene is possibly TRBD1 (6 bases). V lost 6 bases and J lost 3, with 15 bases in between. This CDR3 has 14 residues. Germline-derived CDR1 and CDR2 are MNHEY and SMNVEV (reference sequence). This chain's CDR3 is CASSRSGDYYEQYF. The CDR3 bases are TGTGCCAGCAGCCGTTCAGGGGATTACTACGAGCAGTACTTC.

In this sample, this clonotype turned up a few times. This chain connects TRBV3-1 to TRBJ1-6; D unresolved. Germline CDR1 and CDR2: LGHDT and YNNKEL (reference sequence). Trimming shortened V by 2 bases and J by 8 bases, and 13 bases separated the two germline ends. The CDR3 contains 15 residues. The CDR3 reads CASSQSHSNYSPLHF. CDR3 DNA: TGTGCCAGCAGCCAAAGTCACAGCAACTATTCACCCCTCCACTTT.